In this sample, the clone carrying this T cell receptor beta chain turned up a few times. Sample treatment: oral pan-JAK inhibitor, 5-10 mg twice daily. Per germline, CDR1 LGHNA and CDR2 YNFKEQ. V lost 0 bases to trimming and J lost 7 bases; unmatched junction nucleotides: 9. CDR3 length equals 16 residues. Sequencing used cDNA as its template, made by extracting RNA and reverse transcribing it. The method was immunoSEQ multiplex PCR; TCRdb's version includes in-frame clones alone and lacks a portion of them. The data show more than 110,000 clones, roughly 54% seen once. The sample is drawn from a study of CD8+ T cells in alopecia areata. Whole-study context: Treated patients swallowed 5 to 10 mg of oral tofacitinib twice daily. Affected scalp percentage set treated patients' severity scores.

The receptor comes from a human donor with alopecia areata. The starting material was CD8+ T cells sorted from blood, obtained at week 4, from a patient treated with tofacitinib. The chain carries TRBV4-2 and TRBJ2-1; 7 bases are a match to TRBD2. The CDR3 is CASSQEFGGIMNEQFF. CDR3 DNA: TGTGCCAGCAGCCAAGAGTTCGGGGGGATTATGAATGAGCAGTTCTTC.